These 13 T cell receptor beta chains share one sample of origin, sequenced in a study of blood T cell repertoires in COVID-19. The data were produced by immunoSEQ multiplex PCR, yet TCRdb's version contains in-frame clones alone and is incomplete. The profile covers about 120,000 clones, with approximately 78% appearing a single time and 7.9% taken by the ten largest. Sequenced input: peripheral blood. The receptors shown here come from an older man with acute or convalescent COVID-19.

CDR3 coding DNA: TGTGCCAGCAGCTTTAGCGGGGGGGCCTTGACAGATACGCAGTATTTT. Its translation is CASSFSGGALTDTQYF. This chain links TRBV4-2 with TRBJ2-3; TRBD2 aligns across 11 bases. Germline V lookup: CDR1 LGHNA, CDR2 YNFKEQ. CDR3 length equals 16 residues. V shed 5 bases and J 3 bases; nucleotides not matched to a gene: 7.

The rearrangement joins TRBV18 to TRBJ2-3, with D perhaps matching TRBD1 (5 bases). V was clipped by 5 bases and J by 5 bases, with 14 bases between them. The CDR3 is 14 amino acids. CDR1 is KGHSH, CDR2 LQKENI, per germline. CDR3 sequence: CASSSRVGIDTQYF. Here the CDR3 DNA reads TGTGCCAGCTCATCCAGGGTTGGCATAGATACGCAGTATTTT.

The chain couples TRBV18 to TRBJ1-2; TRBD1 might be the D (6 bases). The CDR3 covers 14 residues. Germline loops: CDR1 KGHSH, CDR2 LQKENI. V lost 5 bases and J lost 0, with 10 bases in between. This CDR3 reads CASSTDSTNYGYTF. As DNA, the CDR3 is TGTGCCAGCTCAACGGACAGTACTAACTATGGCTACACCTTC.

The V gene is TRBV6-5, the J gene TRBJ1-1, with a weak D call TRBD1 (6 bases). CDR3 length equals 12 residues. Germline CDR1 reads MNHEY; CDR2 reads SVGAGI. CDR3 protein: CSAGGRNTEAFF. The CDR3 DNA is TGTTCCGCCGGGGGGCGGAACACTGAAGCTTTCTTT.

The chain links TRBV12-5 to TRBJ1-2, with a tentative D call TRBD1 (6 bases). V shed 3 bases and J shed 3 bases, with 14 bases lying between them. CDR3 size: 15 residues. Germline loops: CDR1 LGHNT, CDR2 FRNRAP. CDR3 in DNA: TGTGCTAGTGGTTTAAGGACAGTAAAGTACTATGGCTACACCTTC. This sequence encodes CASGLRTVKYYGYTF.

CDR3 loop: CASTLGGLNTEAFF. In DNA, the CDR3 is TGTGCCAGCACCCTAGGGGGTTTAAACACTGAAGCTTTCTTT. The chain uses TRBV28 and TRBJ1-1, with D possibly matching TRBD1 (6 bases). V was clipped by 7 bases and J by 2 bases, with 14 bases between them. This CDR3 comprises 14 residues. Germline CDR1 is MDHEN and CDR2 is SYDVKM.

The chain links TRBV28 to TRBJ2-3; 7 nucleotides match TRBD2. From germline, CDR1 is MDHEN and CDR2 SYDVKM. The V and J ends lost 5 bases and 2 bases, in that order; junction bases with no gene match: 7. There are 15 residues in the CDR3. The CDR3 here is CASSTRRESTDTQYF. CDR3 DNA sequence: TGTGCCAGCAGTACACGGCGGGAGTCCACAGATACGCAGTATTTT.

The chain joins TRBV30 to TRBJ2-1; no firm D call. Germline CDR1 and CDR2: GTSNPN and SVGIG (reference sequence). The CDR3 consists of 10 residues. CDR3 amino acids: CASAGHEQFF. Written as DNA, the CDR3 is TGTGCTTCTGCAGGTCATGAGCAGTTCTTC.

V is TRBV30 and J is TRBJ1-3; TRBD1 aligns across 8 bases. This CDR3 comprises 13 residues. Germline V gene sequence: CDR1 GTSNPN, CDR2 SVGIG (reference sequence). With V trimmed by 4 bases and J by 9 bases, 8 bases remained unmatched. Here the CDR3 DNA reads TGTGCCTGGATGGGACAGGACCGTGGCACCATATATTTT. It yields the protein CAWMGQDRGTIYF. The full variable domain, completed using reference TRBV30 and TRBJ1-3, is SQTIHQWPATLVQPVGSPLSLECTVEGTSNPNLYWYRQAAGRGLQLLFYSVGIGQISSEVPQNLSASRPQDRQFILSSKKLLLSDSGFYLCAWMGQDRGTIYFGEGSWLTVV.

The rearrangement uses TRBV28 and TRBJ2-2; 8 bases line up with TRBD1. CDR1 and CDR2 (germline): MDHEN, SYDVKM. This CDR3 has 14 amino acids. Trimming took 11 bases from V and 1 from J; bases not matched to a gene: 6. CDR3 DNA sequence: TGTGCCGGTCGACAGGGGAGGAACACCGGGGAGCTGTTTTTT. It specifies CAGRQGRNTGELFF. Full variable domain (missing parts from reference TRBV28 and TRBJ2-2): DVKVTQSSRYLVKRTGEKVFLECVQDMDHENMFWYRQDPGLGLRLIYFSYDVKMKEKGDIPEGYSVSREKKERFSLILESASTNQTSMYLCAGRQGRNTGELFFGEGSRLTVL.

This sequence joins TRBV5-8 and TRBJ2-2; D is possibly TRBD1 (6 bases). With 4 bases removed from V and 0 bases from J, the gap between germline ends came to 10 bases. The CDR3 covers 15 residues. Germline V gene lookup returns CDR1 SGHTS and CDR2 YDEGEE. CDR3 amino acids: CASSQGTANTGELFF. The CDR3 DNA follows: TGTGCCAGCAGCCAGGGGACCGCGAACACCGGGGAGCTGTTTTTT. Full variable domain (outside the CDR3, taken from reference TRBV5-8 and TRBJ2-2): EAGVTQSPTHLIKTRGQQATLRCSPISGHTSVYWYQQALGLGLQFLLWYDEGEERNRGNFPPRFSGRQFPNYSSELNVNALELEDSALYLCASSQGTANTGELFFGEGSRLTVL.

The J gene is TRBJ1-5, the V gene TRBV9; 7 bases agree with TRBD1. V shed 3 bases and J 3 bases; nucleotides not matched to a gene: 9. Germline values: CDR1 SGDLS, CDR2 YYNGEE. CDR3 size: 16 residues. The CDR3 loop reads CASSAGPGQYNQPQHF. The CDR3 DNA reads TGTGCCAGCAGCGCGGGGCCGGGACAGTACAATCAGCCCCAGCATTTT.

This clone has more than one count but fewer than ten. The chain employs TRBV5-6 and TRBJ2-7; TRBD1 aligns across 7 bases. CDR3 length equals 13 residues. Germline V CDR1 and CDR2: SGHDT, YYEEEE. Trimming removed 4 bases from V and 3 bases from J; junction bases left unmatched: 4. Here the CDR3 DNA reads TGTGCCAGCAGCCGGGACAGAAGCTACGAGCAGTACTTC. It yields the protein CASSRDRSYEQYF.